The source of this T cell receptor beta chain is a study of blood T cell repertoires in COVID-19. Assay used: immunoSEQ multiplex PCR; TCRdb lists only in-frame clones, some missing. The table includes around 100,000 clones, about 90% detected once. The table lists this clone with a count of one. The CDR3 contains 16 residues. The germline V gene has CDR1 SGHTA and CDR2 FQGNSA. J was trimmed by 3 bases and V by 7 bases; bases with no gene match: 11. This sequence was found in a man in his fifties or sixties in a cohort sampled during active COVID-19. Sequencing input: peripheral blood. The J gene is TRBJ2-1, the V gene TRBV7-2, with 8 bases lining up with TRBD2. For the CDR3, the DNA is TGTGCCAGCACCCCGGGAGGGGGGATGGGCTACAATGAGCAGTTCTTC. It encodes CASTPGGGMGYNEQFF. Supplemented by reference TRBV7-2 and TRBJ2-1, the full variable domain reads GAGVSQSPSNKVTEKGKDVELRCDPISGHTALYWYRQSLGQGLEFLIYFQGNSAPDKSGLPSDRFSAERTGGSVSTLTIQRTQQEDSAVYLCASTPGGGMGYNEQFFGPGTRLTVL.